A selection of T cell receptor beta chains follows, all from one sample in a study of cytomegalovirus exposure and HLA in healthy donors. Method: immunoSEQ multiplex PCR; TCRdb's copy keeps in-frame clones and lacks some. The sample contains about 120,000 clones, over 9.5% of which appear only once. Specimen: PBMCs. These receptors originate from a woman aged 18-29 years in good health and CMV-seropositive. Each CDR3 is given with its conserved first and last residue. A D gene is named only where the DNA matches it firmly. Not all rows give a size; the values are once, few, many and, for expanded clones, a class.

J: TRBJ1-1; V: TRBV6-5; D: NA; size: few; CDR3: CASKLDTTTEAFF; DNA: TGTGCCAGCAAATTGGACACCACCACTGAAGCTTTCTTT
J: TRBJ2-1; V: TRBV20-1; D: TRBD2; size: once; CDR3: CSGNSGTEQFF; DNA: TGCAGTGGAAATAGCGGGACCGAGCAGTTCTTC
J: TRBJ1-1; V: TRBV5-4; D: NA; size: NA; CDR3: CASSPSGDTEAFF; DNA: TGTGCCAGCAGCCCTTCAGGGGACACTGAAGCTTTCTTT
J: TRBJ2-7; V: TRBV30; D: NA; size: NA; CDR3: CAWKADSSYEQYF; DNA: TGTGCCTGGAAAGCGGACAGTAGCTACGAGCAGTACTTC
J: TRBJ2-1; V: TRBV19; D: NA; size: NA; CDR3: CASSIGQYNEQFF; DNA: TGTGCCAGTAGTATAGGACAGTACAATGAGCAGTTCTTC
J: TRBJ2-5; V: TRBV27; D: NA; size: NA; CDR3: CASKARVSETQYF; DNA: TGTGCCAGCAAGGCCAGGGTCTCGGAGACCCAGTACTTC
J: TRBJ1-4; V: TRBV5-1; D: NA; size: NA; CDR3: CATALSGTPNEKLFF; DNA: TGCGCCACCGCGTTATCCGGGACACCGAATGAAAAACTGTTTTTT
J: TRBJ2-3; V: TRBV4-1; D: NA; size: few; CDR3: CASSQASNRADTQYF; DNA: TGCGCCAGCAGCCAAGCTTCGAACAGGGCAGATACGCAGTATTTT
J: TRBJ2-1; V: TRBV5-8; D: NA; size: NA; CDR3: CASSLRRSSYNEQFF; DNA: TGTGCCAGCAGCTTGCGGCGGAGCTCCTACAATGAGCAGTTCTTC
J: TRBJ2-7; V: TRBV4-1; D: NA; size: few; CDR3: CASSPSGYEQYF; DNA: TGCGCCAGCAGCCCCTCAGGGTACGAGCAGTACTTC
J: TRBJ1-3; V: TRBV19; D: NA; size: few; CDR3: CASRPGNGNTIYF; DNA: TGTGCCAGTCGTCCGGGGAACGGAAACACCATATATTTT
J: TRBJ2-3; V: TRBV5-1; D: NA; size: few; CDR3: CASSSQGGADTQYF; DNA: TGCGCCAGCAGCTCCCAGGGGGGTGCAGATACGCAGTATTTT
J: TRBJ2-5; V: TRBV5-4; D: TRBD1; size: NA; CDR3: CASSARGAGTGSQETQYF; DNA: TGTGCCAGCAGCGCGCGAGGAGCCGGGACAGGGAGTCAAGAGACCCAGTACTTC
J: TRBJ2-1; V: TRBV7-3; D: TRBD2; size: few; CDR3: CASSLAGGPIDEQFF; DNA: TGTGCCAGCAGCTTAGCGGGAGGGCCTATCGATGAGCAGTTCTTC
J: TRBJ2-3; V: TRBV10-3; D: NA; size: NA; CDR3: CAISEYSDTQYF; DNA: TGTGCCATCAGCGAATACTCAGATACGCAGTATTTT
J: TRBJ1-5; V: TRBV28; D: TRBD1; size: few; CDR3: CASISGTGYLVGNQPQHF; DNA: TGTGCCAGCATTAGTGGGACAGGGTATTTGGTAGGCAATCAGCCCCAGCATTTT
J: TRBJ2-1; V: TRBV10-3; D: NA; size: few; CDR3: CAISARNSGSSYNEQFF; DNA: TGTGCCATCAGTGCCAGGAATAGCGGTAGCTCCTACAATGAGCAGTTCTTC
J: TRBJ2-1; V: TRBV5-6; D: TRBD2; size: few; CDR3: CASSWGGGNEQFF; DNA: TGTGCCAGCAGCTGGGGGGGAGGCAATGAGCAGTTCTTC
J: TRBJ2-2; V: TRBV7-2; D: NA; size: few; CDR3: CASSPRVLNTGELFF; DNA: TGTGCCAGCAGCCCCCGTGTTTTGAACACCGGGGAGCTGTTTTTT
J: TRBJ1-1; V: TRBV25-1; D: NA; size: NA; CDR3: CASSDLQTRDTEAFF; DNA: TGTGCCAGCAGTGACCTTCAGACCAGGGACACTGAAGCTTTCTTT
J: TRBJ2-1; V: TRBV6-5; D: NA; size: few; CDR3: CASRLGLSENEQFF; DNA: TGTGCCAGCAGACTCGGACTATCTGAGAATGAGCAGTTCTTC
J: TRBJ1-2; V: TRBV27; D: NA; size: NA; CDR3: CASYGRNYGYTF; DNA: TGTGCCAGCTATGGGAGAAACTATGGCTACACCTTC
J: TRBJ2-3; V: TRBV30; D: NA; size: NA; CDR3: CAWSFGAGRDTQYF; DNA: TGTGCCTGGAGTTTTGGTGCGGGAAGGGATACGCAGTATTTT
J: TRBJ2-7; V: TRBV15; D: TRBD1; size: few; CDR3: CATSRRQGPYEQYF; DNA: TGTGCCACCAGCCGTCGACAGGGACCCTACGAGCAGTACTTC
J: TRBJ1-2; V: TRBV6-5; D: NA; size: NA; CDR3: CASSSGNYGYTF; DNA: TGTGCCAGCAGTTCAGGGAACTATGGCTACACCTTC
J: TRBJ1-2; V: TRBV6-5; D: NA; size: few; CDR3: CASSYSTGNYGYTF; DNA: TGTGCCAGCAGTTACTCGACGGGGAACTATGGCTACACCTTC
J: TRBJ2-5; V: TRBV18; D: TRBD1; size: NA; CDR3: CASSLRDRQETQYF; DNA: TGTGCCAGCTCACTCCGGGACAGACAAGAGACCCAGTACTTC
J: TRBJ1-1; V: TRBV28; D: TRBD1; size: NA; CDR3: CANTGALNTEAFF; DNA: TGTGCCAACACAGGGGCACTGAACACTGAAGCTTTCTTT
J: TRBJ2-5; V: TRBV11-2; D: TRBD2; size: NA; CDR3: CATRGGETQYF; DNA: TGTGCCACTCGGGGAGGGGAGACCCAGTACTTC
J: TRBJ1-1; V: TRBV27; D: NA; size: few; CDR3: CASSFTAYTEAFF; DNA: TGTGCCAGCAGTTTTACAGCCTACACTGAAGCTTTCTTT
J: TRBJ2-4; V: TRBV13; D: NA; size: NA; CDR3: CASSLAGITKNIQYF; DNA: TGTGCCAGCAGCTTAGCGGGTATTACCAAAAACATTCAGTACTTC
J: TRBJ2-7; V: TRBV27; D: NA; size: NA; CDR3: CASKLALALSYEQYF; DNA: TGTGCCAGCAAATTGGCGCTAGCGCTATCCTACGAGCAGTACTTC
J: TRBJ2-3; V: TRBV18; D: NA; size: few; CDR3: CASSPVPAGLVNTQYF; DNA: TGTGCCAGCTCACCAGTTCCAGCGGGCCTCGTTAATACGCAGTATTTT
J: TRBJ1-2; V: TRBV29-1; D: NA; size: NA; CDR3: CSALELVGYGYTF; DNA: TGCAGCGCCTTGGAGTTAGTGGGCTATGGCTACACCTTC
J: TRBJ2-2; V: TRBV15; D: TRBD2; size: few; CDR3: CATSRGPLGTSGEGFKAGELFF; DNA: TGTGCCACCAGCAGAGGCCCCCTAGGGACTAGCGGAGAGGGGTTTAAAGCCGGGGAGCTGTTTTTT
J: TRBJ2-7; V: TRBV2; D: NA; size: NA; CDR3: CASRPRGREGDEQYF; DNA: TGTGCCAGCAGGCCCAGGGGGCGGGAGGGTGACGAGCAGTACTTC
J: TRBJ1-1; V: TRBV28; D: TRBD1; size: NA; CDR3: CASSLRGKTGGTEAFF; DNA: TGTGCCAGCAGTCTCCGCGGGAAGACAGGGGGCACTGAAGCTTTCTTT
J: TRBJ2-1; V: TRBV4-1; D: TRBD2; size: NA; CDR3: CASSQGVGTSANNEQFF; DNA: TGCGCCAGCAGCCAAGGCGTAGGGACTAGCGCCAACAATGAGCAGTTCTTC
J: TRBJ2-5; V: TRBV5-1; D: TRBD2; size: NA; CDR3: CASSASSGREETQYF; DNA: TGCGCCAGCAGCGCCTCTAGCGGGAGGGAAGAGACCCAGTACTTC
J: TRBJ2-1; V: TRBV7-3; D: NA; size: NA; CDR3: CASSLNPSRQQFF; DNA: TGTGCCAGCAGCTTAAATCCCTCTAGACAGCAGTTCTTC
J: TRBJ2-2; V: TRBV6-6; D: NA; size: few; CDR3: CASIGSTGELFF; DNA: TGTGCCAGCATTGGTAGCACCGGGGAGCTGTTTTTT
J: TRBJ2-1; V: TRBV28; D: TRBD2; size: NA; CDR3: CASSPSGRAYNEQFF; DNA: TGTGCCAGCAGTCCTAGCGGGAGAGCCTACAATGAGCAGTTCTTC
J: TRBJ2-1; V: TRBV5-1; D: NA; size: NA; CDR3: CASSLYSTARIEQFF; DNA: TGCGCCAGCAGCTTGTACTCGACGGCGAGGATTGAGCAGTTCTTC
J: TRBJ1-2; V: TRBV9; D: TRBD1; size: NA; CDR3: CASSVGVTGANYGYTF; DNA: TGTGCCAGCAGCGTAGGGGTGACAGGGGCTAACTATGGCTACACCTTC
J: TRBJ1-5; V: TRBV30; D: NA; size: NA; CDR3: CAWGHNQPQHF; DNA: TGTGCCTGGGGACACAATCAGCCCCAGCATTTT
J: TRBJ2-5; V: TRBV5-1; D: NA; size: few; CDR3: CASSLVLPGETQYF; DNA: TGCGCCAGCAGCTTGGTTCTCCCCGGAGAGACCCAGTACTTC
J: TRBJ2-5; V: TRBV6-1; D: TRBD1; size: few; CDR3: CASSATGNRGETQYF; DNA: TGTGCCAGCAGCGCGACAGGGAATAGAGGAGAGACCCAGTACTTC
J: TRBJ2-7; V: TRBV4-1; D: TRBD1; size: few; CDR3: CASSQRDRDYEQYF; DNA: TGCGCCAGCAGCCAAAGGGACAGGGACTACGAGCAGTACTTC
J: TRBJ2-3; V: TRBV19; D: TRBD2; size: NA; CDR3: CASTGGNTQYF; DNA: TGTGCCAGTACCGGGGGGAATACGCAGTATTTT
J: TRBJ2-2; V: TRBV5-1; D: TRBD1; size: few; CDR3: CASSTEGQTNTGELFF; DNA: TGCGCCAGCAGCACCGAGGGACAGACGAACACCGGGGAGCTGTTTTTT
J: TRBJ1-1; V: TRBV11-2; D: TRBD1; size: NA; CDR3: CASLLPGQGMGTEAFF; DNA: TGTGCCAGCTTACTCCCGGGACAGGGAATGGGCACTGAAGCTTTCTTT
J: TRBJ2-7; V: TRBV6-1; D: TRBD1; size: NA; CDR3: CASRGQGAYEQYF; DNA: TGTGCCAGCAGGGGACAGGGGGCTTACGAGCAGTACTTC
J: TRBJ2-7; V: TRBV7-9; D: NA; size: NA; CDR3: CASRQGSYYEQYF; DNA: TGTGCCAGCCGGCAGGGGAGCTACTACGAGCAGTACTTC
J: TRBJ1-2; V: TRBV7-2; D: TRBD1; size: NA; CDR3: CASSSTGAHGYTF; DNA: TGTGCCAGCAGCTCAACAGGGGCGCATGGCTACACCTTC